The 30 T cell receptor beta chains presented below share a single source sample, sequenced in a study of cytomegalovirus exposure and HLA in healthy donors (dated by TCRdb to 2015 to 2018). Preparation of the library involved the immunoSEQ multiplex PCR assay. The multiplex PCR relied on a mix of 60 forward primers for TCR Vbeta segments and 13 reverse primers for TCR Jbeta segments. TCRdb took over this immuneACCESS table, retaining in-frame rearrangements with V and J assigned. Such tables are incomplete; in checked studies, under half of the missing clones stem from an unresolved V gene, and the remainder is unexplained. For this sample the table gives about 140,000 clones, of which 70% to 80% were detected only once. The top ten hold 8.8% of the sample. Sequencing was done on a sample of PBMCs. The receptors shown here come from a woman aged 50 to 60 in good health and CMV-seropositive.

J is TRBJ2-5 and V is TRBV29-1; no reliable D call. Trimming stripped 6 bases from V and 2 bases from J, with 10 bases between. This CDR3 is 12 amino acids long. Germline values: CDR1 SQVTM, CDR2 ANQGSEA. CDR3 sequence reads: CSVRRIQETQYF. The DNA of the CDR3 is TGCAGCGTCCGCAGGATTCAAGAGACCCAGTACTTC.

The rearrangement links TRBV6-1 to TRBJ1-4; D gene uncertain. This CDR3 has 13 residues. Per the germline V gene, CDR1 is MNHNS and CDR2 is SASEGT. V was clipped by 10 bases and J by 6 bases, with 15 bases between them. In DNA, the CDR3 is TGTGCCATACCTACGGGGAACGATGAAAAACTGTTTTTT. It encodes CAIPTGNDEKLFF.

In DNA, the CDR3 is TGTGCCAGCTCACCTGGGGGACACAACTATGGCTACACCTTC. This encodes CASSPGGHNYGYTF. The chain joins TRBV18 to TRBJ1-2; D is possibly TRBD1 (6 bases). Germline V gene data show CDR1 as KGHSH and CDR2 as LQKENI. V gave up 3 bases and J gave up 2 bases, with 10 bases separating them. The CDR3 length is 14 residues.

J is TRBJ2-7 and V is TRBV7-2; the D gene is possibly TRBD2 (6 bases). Germline V gene sequence: CDR1 SGHTA, CDR2 FQGNSA. Trimming stripped 2 bases from V and 6 bases from J, with 14 bases between. CDR3 length: 14 amino acids. The CDR3 here is CASSLNPPGGEQYF. The CDR3 nucleotides are TGTGCCAGCAGCTTAAATCCTCCCGGGGGCGAGCAGTACTTC.

V gene TRBV7-8 combines with J gene TRBJ1-4; D unclear. The V and J ends lost 0 bases and 3 bases respectively, with 14 bases between them. The germline V gene encodes CDR1 SGHVS and CDR2 FQNEAQ. The CDR3 sequence is 17 residues long. The CDR3, as DNA: TGTGCCAGCAGCTTAGCGCGTTTTCGGCGGGCTAATGAAAAACTGTTTTTT. This translates into CASSLARFRRANEKLFF.

V is TRBV28 and J is TRBJ2-1, with a possible D match to TRBD2 (5 bases). Trimming removed 7 bases from V and 7 bases from J, with 8 bases in between. The CDR3 contains 11 residues. Germline-derived CDR1 and CDR2 are MDHEN and SYDVKM. The CDR3 DNA reads TGTGCCAGCATAAGGGAGAATGAGCAGTTCTTC. It yields the protein CASIRENEQFF.

The chain links TRBV5-1 to TRBJ1-2; TRBD1 matches at 7 bases. Germline CDR1 is SGHRS and CDR2 is YFSETQ. Unmatched junction bases numbered 3, after V lost 0 bases and J lost 7 bases. CDR3 length: 13 residues. The CDR3 DNA follows: TGCGCCAGCAGCTTGGACAGGGGTTCTGGCTACACCTTC. It codes for CASSLDRGSGYTF.

With respect to this clone: At one of its ends the junction is not consistent with the germline gene, which may arise from a read error. This chain joins TRBV7-7 and TRBJ2-5, with 8 bases matching TRBD1. This CDR3 is 13 amino acids long. CDR1 and CDR2 (germline): SSHAT, FNYEAQ (reference sequence). Here the CDR3 reads CASSEDREETQYF. The CDR3 nucleotides read TGTGCTAGCAGCGAGGACAGGGAAGAGACCCAGTACTTC.

CDR3 bases: TGTGCCAGCAGCTCCTTGACAGTCTACGAGCAGTACTTC. This encodes CASSSLTVYEQYF. The J gene is TRBJ2-7, the V gene TRBV7-3; D is possibly TRBD1 (5 bases). Germline V gene lookup returns CDR1 SGHTA and CDR2 FQGTGA. V lost 4 bases, J lost 3 bases, and 10 bases lay in between. The CDR3 loop spans 13 amino acids.

The chain links TRBV6-1 to TRBJ1-6, with TRBD1 matching over 9 bases. V dropped 6 bases and J dropped 6; count of bases not matched to a gene: 3. The CDR3 is made up of 14 amino acids. Germline assignment: CDR1 MNHNS and CDR2 SASEGT. CDR3 protein: CASRGTGFNSPLHF. The CDR3 region has the DNA TGTGCCAGCAGGGGGACAGGGTTTAATTCACCCCTCCACTTT.

The chain links TRBV10-3 to TRBJ2-5; 13 bases are a match to TRBD2. CDR1 is ENHRY, CDR2 SYGVKD, per germline. The CDR3 contains 22 residues. V gave up 1 base and J gave up 2 bases; unmatched junction bases: 19. CDR3 nucleotide sequence: TGTGCCATCAGTGAGTTAACGGCGGGACTAGCGGGGCCCTCCAGACCACAAGAGACCCAGTACTTC. The encoded protein is CAISELTAGLAGPSRPQETQYF.

The chain joins TRBV4-3 to TRBJ2-7; TRBD1 aligns across 7 bases. Looked up from germline, CDR1 is LGHNA and CDR2 is YSLEER. V was clipped by 1 base and J by 2 bases; unmatched bases: 11. The CDR3 consists of 17 residues. DNA of the CDR3: TGCGCCAGCAGCCAAGCCGAGGGGGCAGGACAGGCCTACGAGCAGTACTTC. This gives the protein CASSQAEGAGQAYEQYF.

The chain combines TRBV6-5 with TRBJ2-7; 8 bases match TRBD1. V trimming: 2 bases; J trimming: 5 bases; junction bases outside the gene matches: 5. The CDR3 length is 14 residues. From germline, CDR1 is MNHEY and CDR2 SVGAGI. The CDR3 DNA is TGTGCCAGCAGTTACCGGACAGGGAAGGACGAGCAGTACTTC. Its protein is CASSYRTGKDEQYF.

As concerns this clone: Additional DNA sequences in this sample encode the identical CDR3. V gene TRBV6-4 combines with J gene TRBJ2-2, with TRBD2 matching 8 bases. From germline, CDR1 is MRHNA and CDR2 SNTAGT. The CDR3 totals 20 residues. With V trimmed by 3 bases and J by 0 bases, 15 bases remained unmatched. As DNA, the CDR3 is TGTGCCAGCAGTGAAATTAGGTCGGGTAGCGGGGCTTCGAACACCGGGGAGCTGTTTTTT. It encodes CASSEIRSGSGASNTGELFF.

This chain links TRBV27 with TRBJ1-2, with D perhaps TRBD1 (6 bases). The germline V gene encodes CDR1 MNHEY and CDR2 SMNVEV (reference sequence). Trimming took off 6 bases at V and 3 bases at J, with 17 bases between the two ends. The CDR3 contains 15 residues. The CDR3 spells CASSPNRASDYGYTF. The DNA of the CDR3 is TGTGCCAGCAGCCCTAACAGGGCATCGGACTATGGCTACACCTTC.

The V gene is TRBV6-5, the J gene TRBJ2-3, with a tentative D call TRBD1 (8 bases). The CDR3 extends over 14 amino acids. Trimming cost V 5 bases and J 1 base, with 10 bases left between them. The germline V gene has CDR1 MNHEY and CDR2 SVGAGI. The CDR3 sequence: CASSTGGGTDTQYF. The CDR3 DNA reads TGTGCCAGCAGTACAGGGGGGGGCACAGATACGCAGTATTTT.

V usage is TRBV10-1 and J usage is TRBJ2-7; TRBD1 might be the D (6 bases). Trimming removed 11 bases from V and 4 bases from J, with 21 bases in between. Germline-derived CDR1 and CDR2 are WNHNN and SYGVQD (reference sequence). The CDR3 covers 14 residues. The CDR3 DNA is TGCGCCTCTTCAGGGGTAATCGGGATTTACGAGCAGTACTTC. It specifies CASSGVIGIYEQYF.

The chain joins TRBV27 to TRBJ2-7; TRBD2 agrees at 12 bases. The ends lost 9 bases at V and 2 bases at J; junction bases unmatched: 5. Per the germline V gene, CDR1 is MNHEY and CDR2 is SMNVEV (reference sequence). CDR3 length equals 14 residues. The DNA of the CDR3 is TGTGCCAGTCACGGACTAGCGGGGACCTACGAGCAGTACTTC. Encoded protein: CASHGLAGTYEQYF.

The chain links TRBV2 to TRBJ2-3; possible D gene TRBD1, 6 bases. The ends were cut back, 5 bases at V and 2 bases at J, with 11 bases in the middle. CDR3 length: 14 residues. Germline V gives CDR1 SNHLY, CDR2 FYNNEI. The CDR3 nucleotides are TGTGCCAGCAGTACAGGGCGATCCACAGATACGCAGTATTTT. Its translation: CASSTGRSTDTQYF.

The chain couples TRBV5-6 to TRBJ1-2; 8 bases map to TRBD1. Germline-derived CDR1 and CDR2 are SGHDT and YYEEEE. This CDR3 has 14 residues. The CDR3 here is CATSIQGASYGYTF. The CDR3 coding sequence is TGTGCAACCAGCATCCAGGGGGCTAGCTATGGCTACACCTTC.

The CDR3 DNA reads TGTGCCTGGAGAGGATCAGGCTCTGGAAACACCATATATTTT. Protein: CAWRGSGSGNTIYF. The V gene is TRBV30, the J gene TRBJ1-3; D uncertain. CDR3 length: 14 amino acids. V lost 3 bases, J lost 0 bases, and 9 bases lay in between. Germline CDR1 GTSNPN, CDR2 SVGIG (reference sequence).

This rearrangement joins TRBV5-1 to TRBJ2-3; a possible D gene is TRBD2 (5 bases). This CDR3 comprises 15 residues. V shed 0 bases and J shed 5 bases, with 13 bases lying between them. Looked up from germline, CDR1 is SGHRS and CDR2 is YFSETQ. The CDR3 reads CASSLAAGLLDTQYF. In DNA, the CDR3 is TGCGCCAGCAGCTTGGCCGCGGGTCTATTAGATACGCAGTATTTT.

The chain uses TRBV6-5 and TRBJ1-2; 12 nucleotides align to TRBD1. V was pared by 5 bases and J by 8 bases, with 6 bases of the junction left unmatched. In germline, CDR1 is MNHEY, CDR2 SVGAGI. The CDR3 extends over 14 amino acids. The chain's CDR3 is CASSLGTGGSGYTF. CDR3 in DNA: TGTGCCAGCAGTCTCGGGACAGGGGGCTCGGGCTACACCTTC.

This clone was seen once. J is TRBJ2-2 and V is TRBV18; D possibly corresponds to TRBD1 (6 bases). This CDR3 spans 14 amino acids. Germline V gene sequence: CDR1 KGHSH, CDR2 LQKENI. The ends were cut back, 3 bases at V and 6 bases at J, with 11 bases in the middle. Here the CDR3 DNA reads TGTGCCAGCTCACCGACCACAGGGTCCGGGGAGCTGTTTTTT. Amino acids: CASSPTTGSGELFF.

V gene TRBV19 combines with J gene TRBJ2-7, with D possibly TRBD2 on 6 matching bases. The CDR3 totals 13 residues. Trimming stripped 4 bases from V and 5 bases from J, with 12 bases between. Germline values: CDR1 LNHDA, CDR2 SQIVND (reference sequence). CDR3 region: CASSSTGVHEQYF. The CDR3 coding sequence is TGTGCCAGTAGTAGTACGGGGGTCCACGAGCAGTACTTC.

V usage is TRBV6-5 and J usage is TRBJ1-1; 7 bases are shared with TRBD1. The CDR3 spans 13 residues. Germline trimming cut 5 bases from V and 5 bases from J; bases unmatched to any gene: 5. Germline CDR1 is MNHEY and CDR2 is SVGAGI. The DNA of the CDR3 is TGTGCCAGCAGTACGACAGGGACAACTGAAGCTTTCTTT. Its translation is CASSTTGTTEAFF.

The rearrangement links TRBV9 to TRBJ2-5, with 7 bases lining up with TRBD2. The CDR3 has 15 residues. Trimming removed 3 bases from V and 5 bases from J; junction bases left unmatched: 10. Germline V gene sequence: CDR1 SGDLS, CDR2 YYNGEE. The CDR3 is CASSGASRGGETQYF. The CDR3 DNA sequence: TGTGCCAGCAGCGGGGCCTCTCGGGGAGGGGAGACCCAGTACTTC.

The J gene is TRBJ2-5, the V gene TRBV4-2, with TRBD2 as a possible D gene (5 bases). Trimming stripped 0 bases from V and 5 bases from J, with 19 bases between. The CDR3 covers 17 residues. Germline V CDR1 and CDR2: LGHNA, YNFKEQ. The CDR3 loop reads CASSQDREQLTAETQYF. As DNA, the CDR3 is TGTGCCAGCAGCCAAGATAGGGAGCAGTTGACGGCGGAGACCCAGTACTTC.

This chain connects TRBV5-1 to TRBJ2-1; 9 bases agree with TRBD1. Germline CDR1 reads SGHRS; CDR2 reads YFSETQ. Trimming took 4 bases from V and 4 from J; bases not matched to a gene: 6. This CDR3 has 15 amino acids. DNA for the CDR3: TGCGCCAGCAGCCTAACAGGGGGCGCTTACAATGAGCAGTTCTTC. It encodes CASSLTGGAYNEQFF.

This clone was seen a single time. V and J are TRBV7-9 and TRBJ1-1, with a tentative D call TRBD1 (6 bases). The CDR3 runs to 15 residues. V was clipped by 5 bases and J by 0 bases, with 13 bases between them. Germline V lookup: CDR1 SEHNR, CDR2 FQNEAQ (reference sequence). CDR3 amino acids: CASSRAGALNTEAFF. DNA of the CDR3: TGTGCCAGCAGCCGCGCAGGGGCCTTGAACACTGAAGCTTTCTTT.